This T cell receptor (beta chain) stems from a study of control samples from healthy donors and cancer patients (dated by TCRdb to the early 2020s). To note about this clone: No antigen is known for it. No quality values exist for individual bases; no much larger clone is one base distant.

Library preparation employed the immunoSEQ multiplex PCR assay. The immuneACCESS repertoire file appears here via TCRdb, limited to in-frame rearrangements. These files lack a portion of the clones; in checked studies, under half of the deficit traces to unresolved V genes, and the cause of the others is not known. The sample has around 110,000 clones on record, more than 80% of them singletons. The top ten hold less than 1.5% of the sample. From a lookup of the germline V gene, CDR1 and CDR2 are MNHEY and SVGEGT. Counted from cysteine to phenylalanine, this CDR3 has 18 amino acids. Only the CDR3 DNA stays, 54 bases, in frame from base 1. V is pruned by 5 bases and J by 6 bases, leaving 16 bases of the junction without a gene match.

The sequenced sample consisted of PBMCs. The chain couples TRBV6-2 or TRBV6-3 to TRBJ1-4; 9 bases in between match TRBD1. The sequence came from a woman in her 50s with colorectal cancer. The DNA sequence reads TGTGCCAGCAGTCACCACACCCTACAGGGGGCTTGGGATGAAAAACTGTTTTTT. Its translation reads: CASSHHTLQGAWDEKLFF.